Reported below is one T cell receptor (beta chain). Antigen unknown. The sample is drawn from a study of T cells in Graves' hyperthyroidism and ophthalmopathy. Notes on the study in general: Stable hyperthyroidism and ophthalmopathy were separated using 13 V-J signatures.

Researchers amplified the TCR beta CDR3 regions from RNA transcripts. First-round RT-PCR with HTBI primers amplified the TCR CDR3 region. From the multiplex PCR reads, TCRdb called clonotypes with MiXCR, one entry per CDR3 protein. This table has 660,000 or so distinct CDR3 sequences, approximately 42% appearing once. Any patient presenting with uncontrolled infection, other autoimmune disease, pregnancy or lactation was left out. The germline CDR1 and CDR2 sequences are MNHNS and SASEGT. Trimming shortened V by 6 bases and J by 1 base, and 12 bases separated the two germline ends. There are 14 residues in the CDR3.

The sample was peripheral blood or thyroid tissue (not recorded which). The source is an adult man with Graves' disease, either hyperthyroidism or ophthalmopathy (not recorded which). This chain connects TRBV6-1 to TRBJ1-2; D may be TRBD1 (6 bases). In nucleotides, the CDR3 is TGTGCCAGCAGCAGGGGACGGGATAACTATGGCTACACCTTC. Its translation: CASSRGRDNYGYTF.